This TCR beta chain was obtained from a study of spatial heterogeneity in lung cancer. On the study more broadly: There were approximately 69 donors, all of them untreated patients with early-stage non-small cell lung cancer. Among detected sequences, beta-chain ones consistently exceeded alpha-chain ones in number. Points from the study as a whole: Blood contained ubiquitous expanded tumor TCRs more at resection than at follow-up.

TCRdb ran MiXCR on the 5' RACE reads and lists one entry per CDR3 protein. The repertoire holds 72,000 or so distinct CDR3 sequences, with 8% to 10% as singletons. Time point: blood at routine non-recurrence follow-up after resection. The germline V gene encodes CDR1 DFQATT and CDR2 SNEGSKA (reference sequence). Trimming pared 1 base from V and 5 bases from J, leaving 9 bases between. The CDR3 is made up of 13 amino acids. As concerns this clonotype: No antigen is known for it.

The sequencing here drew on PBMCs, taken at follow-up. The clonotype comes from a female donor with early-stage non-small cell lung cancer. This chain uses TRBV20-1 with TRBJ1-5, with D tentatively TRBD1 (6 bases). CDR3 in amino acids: CSARGGAYQPQHF. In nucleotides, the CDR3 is TGCAGTGCTAGAGGGGGGGCATATCAGCCCCAGCATTTT.